This record covers a single T cell receptor (beta chain). The source of the sample is a study of PD-L1 blockade in urothelial cancer. Study in general: Treatment start was followed by blood analysis at 3 weeks (second dose) and again at 6 weeks. There were a median of about 150,000 T cells in blood samples.

Using immunoSEQ multiplex PCR, the repertoire was profiled, and TCRdb retains in-frame clones only, with some absent. The sample contains about 52,000 clones, about three quarters of which appear only once. The CDR3 consists of 14 residues. CDR1 is SGHTA, CDR2 FQGNSA, per germline. V lost 5 bases, J lost 4 bases, and 14 bases lay in between. Time point reported: pretreatment peripheral blood. The study collected 1 to 8 samples per patient, pretreatment and on-treatment. V gene TRBV7-2 combines with J gene TRBJ1-2; a possible D gene is TRBD1 (6 bases). The source of this sequence is a man aged 65 to 85 with urothelial cancer. Sequences were derived from PBMCs, sampled around atezolizumab (anti-PD-L1) treatment. The CDR3 region is CASSGRVTGYGYTF. The CDR3 nucleotides are TGTGCCAGCAGCGGAAGAGTGACAGGCTATGGCTACACCTTC. Drawing the rest from reference TRBV7-2 and TRBJ1-2, the complete variable domain is GAGVSQSPSNKVTEKGKDVELRCDPISGHTALYWYRQSLGQGLEFLIYFQGNSAPDKSGLPSDRFSAERTGGSVSTLTIQRTQQEDSAVYLCASSGRVTGYGYTFGSGTRLTVV.